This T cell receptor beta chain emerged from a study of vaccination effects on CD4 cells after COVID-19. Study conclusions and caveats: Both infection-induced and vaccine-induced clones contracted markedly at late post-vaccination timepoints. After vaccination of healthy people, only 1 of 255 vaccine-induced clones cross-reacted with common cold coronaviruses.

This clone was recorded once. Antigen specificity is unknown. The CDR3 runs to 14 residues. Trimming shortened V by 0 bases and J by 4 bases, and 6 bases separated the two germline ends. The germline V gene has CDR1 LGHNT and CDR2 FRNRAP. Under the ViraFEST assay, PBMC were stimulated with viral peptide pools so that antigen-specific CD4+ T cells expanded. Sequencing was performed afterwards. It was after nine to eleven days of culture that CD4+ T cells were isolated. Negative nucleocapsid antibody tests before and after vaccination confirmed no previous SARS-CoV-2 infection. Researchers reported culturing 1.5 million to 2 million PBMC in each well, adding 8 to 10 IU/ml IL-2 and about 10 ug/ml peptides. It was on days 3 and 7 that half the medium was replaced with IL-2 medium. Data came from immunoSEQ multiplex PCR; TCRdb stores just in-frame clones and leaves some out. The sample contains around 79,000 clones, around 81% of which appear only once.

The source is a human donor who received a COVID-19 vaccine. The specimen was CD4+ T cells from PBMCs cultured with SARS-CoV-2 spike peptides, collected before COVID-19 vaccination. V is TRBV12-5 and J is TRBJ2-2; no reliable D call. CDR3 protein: CASGLVPSTGELFF. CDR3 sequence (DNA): TGTGCTAGTGGTTTGGTACCCAGCACCGGGGAGCTGTTTTTT.